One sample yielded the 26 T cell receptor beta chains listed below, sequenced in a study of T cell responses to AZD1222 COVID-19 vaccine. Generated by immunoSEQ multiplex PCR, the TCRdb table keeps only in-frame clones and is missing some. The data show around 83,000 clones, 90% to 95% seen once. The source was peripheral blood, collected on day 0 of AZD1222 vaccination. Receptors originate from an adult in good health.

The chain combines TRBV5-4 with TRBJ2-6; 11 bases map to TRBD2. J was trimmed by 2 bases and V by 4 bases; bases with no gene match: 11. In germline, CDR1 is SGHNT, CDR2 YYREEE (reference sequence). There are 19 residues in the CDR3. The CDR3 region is CASSALSGRALAGANVLTF. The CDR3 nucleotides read TGTGCCAGCAGCGCCCTTAGCGGGAGGGCTCTGGCTGGGGCCAACGTCCTGACTTTC.

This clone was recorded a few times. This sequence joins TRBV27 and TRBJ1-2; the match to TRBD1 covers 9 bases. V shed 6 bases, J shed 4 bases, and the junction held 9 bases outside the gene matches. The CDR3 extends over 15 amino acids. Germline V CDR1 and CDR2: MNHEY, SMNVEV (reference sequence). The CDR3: CASSPGGQGTYGYTF. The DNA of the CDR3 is TGTGCCAGCAGCCCCGGGGGACAGGGCACCTATGGCTACACCTTC.

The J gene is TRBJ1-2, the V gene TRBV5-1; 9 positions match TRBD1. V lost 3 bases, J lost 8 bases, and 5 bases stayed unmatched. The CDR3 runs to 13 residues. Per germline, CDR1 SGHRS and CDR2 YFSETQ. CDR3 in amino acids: CASSWGQGDGYTF. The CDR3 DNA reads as TGCGCCAGCAGCTGGGGACAGGGTGACGGCTACACCTTC. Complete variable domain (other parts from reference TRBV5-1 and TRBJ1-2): KAGVTQTPRYLIKTRGQQVTLSCSPISGHRSVSWYQQTPGQGLQFLFEYFSETQRNKGNFPGRFSGRQFSNSRSEMNVSTLELGDSALYLCASSWGQGDGYTFGSGTRLTVV.

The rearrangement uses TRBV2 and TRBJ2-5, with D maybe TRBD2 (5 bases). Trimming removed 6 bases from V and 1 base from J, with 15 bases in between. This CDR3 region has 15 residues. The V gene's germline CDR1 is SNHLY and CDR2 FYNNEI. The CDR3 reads CASSGIRASQETQYF. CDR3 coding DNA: TGTGCCAGCAGCGGGATCCGGGCTTCCCAAGAGACCCAGTACTTC.

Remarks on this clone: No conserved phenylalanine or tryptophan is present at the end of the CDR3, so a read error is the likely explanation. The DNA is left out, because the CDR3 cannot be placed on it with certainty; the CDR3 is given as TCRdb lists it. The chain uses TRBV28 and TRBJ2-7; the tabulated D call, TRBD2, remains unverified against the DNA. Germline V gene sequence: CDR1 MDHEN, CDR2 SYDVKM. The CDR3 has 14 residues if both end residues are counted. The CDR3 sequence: CASSSPGLAGGPFY.

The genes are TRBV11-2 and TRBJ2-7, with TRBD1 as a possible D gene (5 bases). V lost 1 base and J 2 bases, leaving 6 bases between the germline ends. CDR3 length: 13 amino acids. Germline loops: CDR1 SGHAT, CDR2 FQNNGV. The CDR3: CASSLGRAYEQYF. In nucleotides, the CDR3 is TGTGCCAGCAGCTTAGGCAGGGCCTACGAGCAGTACTTC.

The DNA of the CDR3 is TGTGCCAGCAGTTACACTAACAGGGCCGCCGGGGAGCTGTTTTTT. Translation gives CASSYTNRAAGELFF. The chain is built from TRBV6-5 and TRBJ2-2; TRBD1 is a possible D gene (6 bases). CDR1 is MNHEY, CDR2 SVGAGI, per germline. The CDR3 has 15 amino acids. Between the trimmed V and J ends, which lost 2 bases and 6 bases, there was a span of 13 bases.

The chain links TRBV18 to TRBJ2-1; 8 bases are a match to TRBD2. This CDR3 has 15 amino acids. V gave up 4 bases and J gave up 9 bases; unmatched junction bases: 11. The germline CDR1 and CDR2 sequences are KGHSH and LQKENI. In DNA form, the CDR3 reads TGTGCCAGCTCACTCCTTATAGCGGGATTTGGTGAGCAGTTCTTC. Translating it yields CASSLLIAGFGEQFF.

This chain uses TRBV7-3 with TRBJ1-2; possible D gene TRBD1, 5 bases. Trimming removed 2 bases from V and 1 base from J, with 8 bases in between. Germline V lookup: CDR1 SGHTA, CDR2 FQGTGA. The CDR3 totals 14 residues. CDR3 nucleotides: TGTGCCAGCAGCTTACTGGGGGGTAACTATGGCTACACCTTC. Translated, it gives CASSLLGGNYGYTF.

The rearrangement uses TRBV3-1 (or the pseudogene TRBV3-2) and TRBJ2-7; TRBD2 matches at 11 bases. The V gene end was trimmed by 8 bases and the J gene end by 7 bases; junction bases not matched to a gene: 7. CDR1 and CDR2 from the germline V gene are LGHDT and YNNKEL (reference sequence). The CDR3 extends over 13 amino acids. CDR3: CASCSGRAEEQYF. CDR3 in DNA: TGTGCCAGCTGTAGCGGGAGGGCCGAAGAGCAGTACTTC.

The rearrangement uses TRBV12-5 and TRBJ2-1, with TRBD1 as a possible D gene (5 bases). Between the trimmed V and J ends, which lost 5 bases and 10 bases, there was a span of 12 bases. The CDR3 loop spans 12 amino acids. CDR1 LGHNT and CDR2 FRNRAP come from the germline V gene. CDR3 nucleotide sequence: TGTGCTAGTGGTCTCTTCCGACAGGAGCAGTTCTTC. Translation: CASGLFRQEQFF.

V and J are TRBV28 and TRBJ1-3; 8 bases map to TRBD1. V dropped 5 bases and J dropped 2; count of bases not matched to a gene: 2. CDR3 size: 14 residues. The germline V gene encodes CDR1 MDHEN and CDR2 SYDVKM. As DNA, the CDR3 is TGTGCCAGCAGTCGGACAGGGCCTGGAAACACCATATATTTT. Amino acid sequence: CASSRTGPGNTIYF.

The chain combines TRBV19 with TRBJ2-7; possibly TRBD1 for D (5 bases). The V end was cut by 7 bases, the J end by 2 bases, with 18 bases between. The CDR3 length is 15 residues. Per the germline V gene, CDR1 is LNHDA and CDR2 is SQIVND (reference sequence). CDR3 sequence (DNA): TGTGCCAGTACGGAGCAAGGCCAGGGCGCCTACGAGCAGTACTTC. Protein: CASTEQGQGAYEQYF.

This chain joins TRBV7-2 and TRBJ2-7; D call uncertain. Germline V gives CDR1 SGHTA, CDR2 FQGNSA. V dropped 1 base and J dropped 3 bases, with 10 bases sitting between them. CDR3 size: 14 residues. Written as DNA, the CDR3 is TGTGCCAGCAGCTTAGGGCGACGGAACTACGAGCAGTACTTC. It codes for CASSLGRRNYEQYF.

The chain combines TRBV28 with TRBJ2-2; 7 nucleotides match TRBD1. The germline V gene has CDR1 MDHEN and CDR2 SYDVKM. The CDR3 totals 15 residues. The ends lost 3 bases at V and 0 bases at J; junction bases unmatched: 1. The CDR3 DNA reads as TGTGCCAGCAGTTTTGGGACAGCGAACACCGGGGAGCTGTTTTTT. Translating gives CASSFGTANTGELFF.

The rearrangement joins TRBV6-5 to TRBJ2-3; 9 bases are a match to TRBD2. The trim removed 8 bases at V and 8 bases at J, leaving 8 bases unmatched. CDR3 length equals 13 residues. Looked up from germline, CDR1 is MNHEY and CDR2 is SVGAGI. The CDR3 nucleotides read TGTGCCAGCTCCTTTAGCGGGAGCGGTACGCAGTATTTT. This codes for CASSFSGSGTQYF.

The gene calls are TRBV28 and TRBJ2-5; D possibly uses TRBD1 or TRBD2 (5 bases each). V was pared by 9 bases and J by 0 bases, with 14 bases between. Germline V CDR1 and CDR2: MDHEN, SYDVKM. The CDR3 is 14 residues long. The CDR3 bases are TGTGCCAGTAAAATTCCGGGACACCAAGAGACCCAGTACTTC. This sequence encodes CASKIPGHQETQYF. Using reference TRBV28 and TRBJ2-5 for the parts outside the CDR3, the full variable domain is DVKVTQSSRYLVKRTGEKVFLECVQDMDHENMFWYRQDPGLGLRLIYFSYDVKMKEKGDIPEGYSVSREKKERFSLILESASTNQTSMYLCASKIPGHQETQYFGPGTRLLVL.

This CDR3 is CASSGLQGMEKLFF. For the CDR3, the DNA is TGTGCCAGTAGTGGCCTACAGGGGATGGAAAAACTGTTTTTT. This sequence joins TRBV19 and TRBJ1-4; TRBD1 matches at 7 bases. Germline CDR1 is LNHDA and CDR2 is SQIVND (reference sequence). V lost 5 bases to trimming and J lost 8 bases; unmatched junction nucleotides: 8. The CDR3 is 14 residues long.

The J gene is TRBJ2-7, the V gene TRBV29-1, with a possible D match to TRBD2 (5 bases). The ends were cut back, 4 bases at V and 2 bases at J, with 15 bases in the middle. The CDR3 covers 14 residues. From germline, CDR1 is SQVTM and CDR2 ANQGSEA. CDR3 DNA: TGCAGCGTTGCCCACGCCGGGGTGGCCTACGAGCAGTACTTC. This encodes CSVAHAGVAYEQYF.

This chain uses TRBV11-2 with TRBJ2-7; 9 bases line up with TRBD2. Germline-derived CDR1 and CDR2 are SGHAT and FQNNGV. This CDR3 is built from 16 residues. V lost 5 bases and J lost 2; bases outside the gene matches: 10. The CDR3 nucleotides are TGTGCCAGCAGCCCTCCCGGACTAGCGACAACCTACGAGCAGTACTTC. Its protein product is CASSPPGLATTYEQYF.

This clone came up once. The CDR3 DNA is TGTGCCAGCAGTCGCGACGGCGAACGTTTAAATGAGCCCCAGCATTTT. Protein: CASSRDGERLNEPQHF. The genes are TRBV27 and TRBJ1-5; no definite D call. Per germline, CDR1 MNHEY and CDR2 SMNVEV (reference sequence). This CDR3 contains 16 residues. The ends were cut back, 5 bases at V and 8 bases at J, with 22 bases in the middle.

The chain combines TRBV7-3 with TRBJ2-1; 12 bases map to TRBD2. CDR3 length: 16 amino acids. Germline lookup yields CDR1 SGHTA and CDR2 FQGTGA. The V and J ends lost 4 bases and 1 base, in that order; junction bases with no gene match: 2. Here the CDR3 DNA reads TGTGCCAGCAGCTCCACTAGCGGGAGGTCCTACAATGAGCAGTTCTTC. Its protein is CASSSTSGRSYNEQFF.

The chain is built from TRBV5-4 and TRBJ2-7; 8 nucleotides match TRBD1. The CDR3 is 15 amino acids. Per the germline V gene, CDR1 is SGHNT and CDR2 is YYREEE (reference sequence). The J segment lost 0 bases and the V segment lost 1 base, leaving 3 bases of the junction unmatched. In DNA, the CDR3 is TGTGCCAGCAGCTTGAGACAGGGGAACTCCTACGAGCAGTACTTC. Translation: CASSLRQGNSYEQYF.

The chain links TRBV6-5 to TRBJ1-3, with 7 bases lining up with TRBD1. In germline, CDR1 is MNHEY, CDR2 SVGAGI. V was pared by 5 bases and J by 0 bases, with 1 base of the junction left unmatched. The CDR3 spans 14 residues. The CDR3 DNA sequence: TGTGCCAGCAGTCCAGGGGGCTCTGGAAACACCATATATTTT. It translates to CASSPGGSGNTIYF.

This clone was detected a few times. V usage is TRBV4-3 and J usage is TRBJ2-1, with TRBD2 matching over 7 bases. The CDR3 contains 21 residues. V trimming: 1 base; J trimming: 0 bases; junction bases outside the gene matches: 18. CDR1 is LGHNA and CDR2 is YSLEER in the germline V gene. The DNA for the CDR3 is TGCGCCAGCAGCCAAGTTGTAACCCCCAAATTACGCGGGAGCTCCTACAATGAGCAGTTCTTC. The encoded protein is CASSQVVTPKLRGSSYNEQFF.

CDR3 in amino acids: CASSIGGTYEQYF. The CDR3, as DNA: TGTGCCAGCAGTATAGGGGGGACCTACGAGCAGTACTTC. The chain carries TRBV25-1 and TRBJ2-7; either TRBD1 or TRBD2 may fit D (6 bases each). Between the trimmed V and J ends, which lost 5 bases and 2 bases, there was a span of 10 bases. The CDR3 sequence is 13 residues long. From germline, CDR1 is MGHDK and CDR2 SYGVNS.